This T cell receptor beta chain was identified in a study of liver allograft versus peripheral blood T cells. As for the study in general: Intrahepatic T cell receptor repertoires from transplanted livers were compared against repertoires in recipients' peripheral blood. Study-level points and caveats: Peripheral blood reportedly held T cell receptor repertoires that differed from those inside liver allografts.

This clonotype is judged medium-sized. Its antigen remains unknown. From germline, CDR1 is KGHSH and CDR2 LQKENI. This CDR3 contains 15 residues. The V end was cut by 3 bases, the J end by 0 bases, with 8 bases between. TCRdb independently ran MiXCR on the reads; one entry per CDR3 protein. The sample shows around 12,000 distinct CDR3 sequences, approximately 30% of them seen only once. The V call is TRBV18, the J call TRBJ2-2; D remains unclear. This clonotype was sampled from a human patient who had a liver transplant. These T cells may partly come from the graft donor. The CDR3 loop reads CASSPLQTNTGELFF. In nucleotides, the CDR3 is TGTGCCAGCTCACCTCTTCAGACGAACACCGGGGAGCTGTTTTTT.